This entry lists 21 T cell receptor beta chains sequenced from one sample in a study of shared clonotypes between healthy human individuals. TCRdb's table, derived via immunoSEQ multiplex PCR, lists solely in-frame clones and lacks some. The sample lists approximately 2,300,000 clones; 85% to 95% were seen once. Sequencing was carried out using naive CD4+ T cells from PBMCs. The subset was: CD45RA+ positively selected. These receptors all stem from a man between 18 and 35 years old in good health. Some clones in this sample may be carry-over from other donors' samples.

The chain employs TRBV4-2 and TRBJ1-1, with 11 positions matching TRBD1. Germline-derived CDR1 and CDR2 are LGHNA and YNFKEQ. After removal of 0 bases from V and 7 bases from J, the junction contained 4 bases not matched to a gene. CDR3 length equals 15 residues. CDR3: CASSQDPGTGGEAFF. In nucleotides, the CDR3 is TGTGCCAGCAGCCAAGATCCCGGGACAGGGGGTGAAGCTTTCTTT.

The chain is built from TRBV5-6 and TRBJ1-3; D remains unclear. The ends were cut back, 4 bases at V and 4 bases at J, with 12 bases in the middle. The length of the CDR3 is 14 residues. Germline CDR1 is SGHDT and CDR2 is YYEEEE. CDR3 amino acids: CASSPGSLGNTIYF. Written as DNA, the CDR3 is TGTGCCAGCAGCCCCGGGAGCCTAGGAAACACCATATATTTT. The full variable domain, completed using reference TRBV5-6 and TRBJ1-3, is DAGVTQSPTHLIKTRGQQVTLRCSPKSGHDTVSWYQQALGQGPQFIFQYYEEEERQRGNFPDRFSGHQFPNYSSELNVNALLLGDSALYLCASSPGSLGNTIYFGEGSWLTVV.

About this clone: Other DNA sequences from this sample encode an identical CDR3 as well. This chain joins TRBV29-1 and TRBJ1-1; D is undetermined. Germline lookup yields CDR1 SQVTM and CDR2 ANQGSEA. Trimming removed 4 bases at V and 0 bases at J, with 9 bases between. The length of the CDR3 is 13 residues. CDR3 sequence (DNA): TGCAGCGTTGCCGGGGTTCTGAACACTGAAGCTTTCTTT. Protein product: CSVAGVLNTEAFF. The full variable domain, its missing parts supplied by reference TRBV29-1 and TRBJ1-1, is SAVISQKPSRDICQRGTSLTIQCQVDSQVTMMFWYRQQPGQSLTLIATANQGSEATYESGFVIDKFPISRPNLTFSTLTVSNMSPEDSSIYLCSVAGVLNTEAFFGQGTRLTVV.

V gene TRBV5-6 combines with J gene TRBJ1-4; tentative D call: TRBD1 (5 bases). Trimming shortened V by 4 bases and J by 8 bases, and 18 bases separated the two germline ends. Germline CDR1 is SGHDT and CDR2 is YYEEEE. This CDR3 region has 15 residues. The CDR3 nucleotides are TGTGCCAGCAGCCCCCAGGACAAGCGGACGGAAAAACTGTTTTTT. It encodes CASSPQDKRTEKLFF.

The chain couples TRBV6-6 to TRBJ2-5, with 12 bases matching TRBD2. This CDR3 is 16 amino acids long. Unmatched junction bases numbered 5, after V lost 2 bases and J lost 4 bases. Per germline, CDR1 MNHNY and CDR2 SVGAGI (reference sequence). The CDR3 coding sequence is TGTGCCAGCAGTTACGGGCTAGCGGGAGGGGCAGAGACCCAGTACTTC. Residues: CASSYGLAGGAETQYF.

This chain uses TRBV5-1 with TRBJ1-3; D is possibly TRBD1 (5 bases). V lost 4 bases and J lost 2, with 19 bases in between. The germline gives CDR1 SGHRS, CDR2 YFSETQ. The CDR3 runs 17 residues. The CDR3 DNA reads as TGCGCCAGCAGCGCCCAGGCAGGGATCAGGGCTGGAAACACCATATATTTT. Protein sequence: CASSAQAGIRAGNTIYF.

The CDR3 DNA is TGTGCCACCAGCAGAGATATAAGACAGCCCCAGCATTTT. Translated: CATSRDIRQPQHF. The V gene is TRBV15, the J gene TRBJ1-5, with D uncertain. This CDR3 contains 13 residues. V lost 0 bases, J lost 7 bases, and 7 bases lay in between. Germline V gives CDR1 LNHNV, CDR2 YYDKDF (reference sequence).

The gene calls are TRBV10-2 and TRBJ2-5; 12 bases align to TRBD2. V lost 4 bases and J lost 5; bases outside the gene matches: 5. CDR1 WSHSY and CDR2 SAAADI come from the germline V gene. This CDR3 is built from 15 residues. The CDR3 is CASSGLAGVEETQYF. CDR3 DNA: TGCGCCAGCAGTGGACTAGCGGGAGTAGAGGAGACCCAGTACTTC.

V gene TRBV5-6 combines with J gene TRBJ2-3; D not certain. Trimming took 4 bases from V and 0 from J, leaving 15 bases between them. The CDR3 has 16 amino acids. The germline gives CDR1 SGHDT, CDR2 YYEEEE. The DNA for the CDR3 is TGTGCCAGCAGCCTAGGACCATCAACTAGCACAGATACGCAGTATTTT. It is translated as CASSLGPSTSTDTQYF. Looking up the rest from reference TRBV5-6 and TRBJ2-3 gives the full variable domain: DAGVTQSPTHLIKTRGQQVTLRCSPKSGHDTVSWYQQALGQGPQFIFQYYEEEERQRGNFPDRFSGHQFPNYSSELNVNALLLGDSALYLCASSLGPSTSTDTQYFGPGTRLTVL.

This clone was picked up one time. Here the CDR3 reads CASSPDRGPYEQYF. The DNA of the CDR3 is TGTGCCAGCAGCCCCGACAGGGGGCCATACGAGCAGTACTTC. V usage is TRBV7-9 and J usage is TRBJ2-7; 10 nucleotides agree with TRBD1. This CDR3 is built from 14 residues. CDR1 SEHNR and CDR2 FQNEAQ come from the germline V gene (reference sequence). J lost 4 bases, V lost 5 bases, and 5 bases had no gene match.

This sequence joins TRBV18 and TRBJ2-3, with 8 positions matching TRBD1. Germline CDR1 and CDR2: KGHSH and LQKENI. V dropped 5 bases and J dropped 2; count of bases not matched to a gene: 6. The CDR3 runs to 15 residues. CDR3 protein: CASSGTGHTTDTQYF. CDR3 DNA: TGTGCCAGCTCAGGGACAGGACATACCACAGATACGCAGTATTTT.

The chain carries TRBV27 and TRBJ1-5; a weak D match, TRBD1 (6 bases). V lost 3 bases and J lost 5, with 11 bases in between. Germline CDR1 is MNHEY and CDR2 is SMNVEV (reference sequence). CDR3 length equals 14 residues. The DNA for the CDR3 is TGTGCCAGCAGTTTTCGCAGGGGTTATCAGCCCCAGCATTTT. Its translation is CASSFRRGYQPQHF.

This sequence joins TRBV7-2 and TRBJ1-2; D is ambiguous. The V gene's germline CDR1 is SGHTA and CDR2 FQGNSA. There are 13 residues in the CDR3. The ends were cut back, 1 base at V and 4 bases at J, with 7 bases in the middle. CDR3 nucleotide sequence: TGTGCCAGCAGCTTAGGCAGGAGCTATGGCTACACCTTC. This encodes CASSLGRSYGYTF.

The rearrangement uses TRBV2 and TRBJ2-3; no definite D call. Trimming cost V 5 bases and J 0 bases, with 12 bases left between them. This CDR3 is built from 15 residues. CDR1 is SNHLY, CDR2 FYNNEI, per germline. CDR3: CASSQDAASTDTQYF. The DNA for the CDR3 is TGTGCCAGCAGTCAAGACGCAGCTAGCACAGATACGCAGTATTTT.

The chain uses TRBV18 and TRBJ1-1, with 8 bases lining up with TRBD1. Germline CDR1 reads KGHSH; CDR2 reads LQKENI. V shed 3 bases, J shed 5 bases, and the junction held 8 bases outside the gene matches. There are 15 residues in the CDR3. CDR3: CASSPGQGSVTEAFF. CDR3 DNA sequence: TGTGCCAGCTCACCTGGACAGGGTTCGGTGACTGAAGCTTTCTTT.

The chain has TRBV2 and TRBJ2-2; the D is unclear. CDR3 length: 14 amino acids. Trimming left V 10 bases short and J 9 bases short, with 21 bases between. CDR1 is SNHLY, CDR2 FYNNEI, per germline. The CDR3 loop reads CATRPTYLRWELFF. As DNA, the CDR3 is TGTGCCACGAGACCAACCTATCTCCGGTGGGAGCTGTTTTTT. The full variable domain, rest sourced from reference TRBV2 and TRBJ2-2, is EPEVTQTPSHQVTQMGQEVILRCVPISNHLYFYWYRQILGQKVEFLVSFYNNEISEKSEIFDDQFSVERPDGSNFTLKIRSTKLEDSAMYFCATRPTYLRWELFFGEGSRLTVL.

The chain recombines TRBV28 with TRBJ1-2, with D possibly matching TRBD1 (6 bases). The CDR3 contains 13 residues. Germline V gene lookup returns CDR1 MDHEN and CDR2 SYDVKM. The V end lost 11 bases, the J end lost 4 bases, and 17 bases lay between the germline ends. CDR3 nucleotide sequence: TGTGCCGCTTCGTTGGGGGGGCGCTATGGCTACACCTTC. As protein: CAASLGGRYGYTF.

The rearrangement links TRBV7-2 to TRBJ2-1; weak D call: TRBD2 (5 bases). Trimming cost V 0 bases and J 3 bases, with 12 bases left between them. Germline V gives CDR1 SGHTA, CDR2 FQGNSA. The CDR3 covers 16 residues. The CDR3 DNA reads TGTGCCAGCAGCTTAGCGGCAGCGGCTATCTACAATGAGCAGTTCTTC. Its translation: CASSLAAAAIYNEQFF.

Only a few counts were recorded for this clone. Other DNA sequences in this specimen translate into the identical CDR3. The chain employs TRBV14 and TRBJ1-2; D gene unclear. The germline CDR1 and CDR2 sequences are SGHDN and FVKESK. V was trimmed by 3 bases and J by 2 bases, leaving 4 bases between them. The CDR3 totals 12 residues. CDR3 DNA sequence: TGTGCCAGCAGCCAGAACAACTATGGCTACACCTTC. Amino acid sequence: CASSQNNYGYTF.

Here the CDR3 DNA reads TGTGCCAGCAGCGCAGGGACTAGCGGGAGGGTCACACAAGAGACCCAGTACTTC. This sequence encodes CASSAGTSGRVTQETQYF. The rearrangement joins TRBV5-4 to TRBJ2-5; 16 bases are shared with TRBD2. Looked up from germline, CDR1 is SGHNT and CDR2 is YYREEE (reference sequence). With 4 bases clipped from V and 2 bases from J, the junction kept 8 bases outside the gene matches. CDR3 length equals 18 residues.

About this clone itself: The same CDR3 can be traced to other DNA sequences in this sample. The V call is TRBV6-5, the J call TRBJ2-7, with 13 bases that match TRBD2. Trimming took 9 bases from V and 3 from J; bases not matched to a gene: 2. CDR3 length: 13 amino acids. CDR1 MNHEY and CDR2 SVGAGI come from the germline V gene. The DNA of the CDR3 is TGTGCCAGTAGGACTAGCGGGAGCTACGAGCAGTACTTC. Residues: CASRTSGSYEQYF.